This T cell receptor (beta chain) was identified during a study of Ad26.COV2.S vaccination and SARS-CoV-2 variants (TCRdb year 2021). About the investigation overall: Vaccine-arm donors were drawn from COV1001, a multicentre, randomized, double-blind, placebo-controlled phase I-IIa trial of Ad26.COV2.S in healthy adults. Ad26.COV2.S was administered intramuscularly at 5 x 10^10 or 1 x 10^11 viral particles, either as a single shot or as two shots given 56 days apart. Sequencing of the TCRbeta repertoire served to evaluate the specificity and breadth of SARS-CoV-2-reactive T cell receptors following Ad26.COV2.S vaccination. The TCR-sequenced set comprised around 32 samples: approximately 19 Ad26.COV2.S vaccine recipients, 5 placebo recipients and 8 SARS-CoV-2 convalescent individuals. Trial participants were randomized into five groups of five, in which low-dose or high-dose Ad26.COV2.S was given once or twice, or placebo was given on both occasions. Blinding of investigators to trial group allocation was maintained during experiments and outcome assessment. Findings and caveats that apply to the study as a whole: Non-spike TCR breadth was comparable between vaccine and placebo recipients, consistent with the vaccine containing only spike. After vaccination, substantial breadth of spike-specific CD8+ and CD4+ T cell responses was reported. Spike-specific TCR breadth was higher in Ad26.COV2.S recipients than in placebo recipients (P = 0.0014). The study was not powered for comparison of responses between vaccine doses or regimens. The authors noted that the TCR breadth and depth analyses may have underestimated total T cell responses.

The immunoSEQ Assay was the method used to sequence TCRbeta CDR3 regions. After extraction, genomic DNA underwent amplification by bias-controlled multiplex PCR, followed by high-throughput sequencing. On the authors' methods: To quantify the absolute abundance of every unique TCRbeta CDR3 region, sequences were collapsed and filtered. T cell fraction was estimated by normalization of TCRbeta template counts to usable DNA, with usable DNA being measured through amplification of reference genes present in all nucleated cells. Repertoire TCRs were annotated as SARS-CoV-2-specific when V gene, CDR3 amino acid sequence and J gene were exactly matched to a known reactive TCR set. The reference SARS-CoV-2 TCR set came from MIRA and was filtered for enrichment in COVID-19-positive ImmuneCODE repertoires, removing public or cross-reactive TCRs. Using the MIRA antigens, annotated TCRs were further analysed by specific ORF or by position within an ORF. Depth was the summed frequency of annotated unique rearrangements, while breadth was defined as annotated unique rearrangements over total unique productive rearrangements. Two-sided Wilcoxon rank-sum tests were used to compare TCR breadth between groups. TCRdb limited this immuneACCESS table to in-frame rearrangements with V and J called. A share of clones is missing; checked studies link under half to unresolved V genes, and the rest is unexplained. V, J and clone size derive from that table, while D and trimming were established from the DNA sequence. Here the sample has 300,000 to 350,000 clones; 90% occur a single time. Of the sample, about 5.4% falls within the top ten clones.

The CDR3 runs 14 residues from the cysteine to the phenylalanine. Only the CDR3 portion is preserved as DNA: 42 bases, with reading frame beginning at the first base. Based on the germline V gene (reference sequence), the CDR1 and CDR2 sequences are SGHKS and YYEKEE. V was cut back by 4 bases and J by 8 bases, leaving a gap of 15 bases between them. The treatment or condition label of this sample denotes: 15 to 20 received Ad26.COV2.S at low or high dose, single or two shots; about five received placebo; per-sample allocation not given. Repertoires of vaccine and placebo recipients were sequenced from samples collected on day 63 after the first injection. In Cohort 1b, more than 20 adults aged 18-55 years were enrolled at a single site in Boston, USA, between 29 July and 7 August 2020. Ad26.COV2.S consisted of a replication-incompetent adenovirus type 26 vector by which a prefusion-stabilized SARS-CoV-2 spike protein from the original Wuhan strain was expressed.

On this clone: It lacks a known antigen. Base qualities are missing; no much larger clone stands one base away.

Sequencing was performed on peripheral blood, taken in a trial of Ad26.COV2.S vaccine versus placebo. The chain is encoded by TRBV5-5 joined to TRBJ1-4; a weak D assignment points to TRBD1 (5 bases agree). The sequence derives from a person between 18 and 59 years old who received the Ad26.COV2.S COVID-19 vaccine or a placebo. This receptor has the CDR3 CASSRRGLSEKLFF. The bases read TGTGCCAGCAGCCGGCGGGGCTTAAGCGAAAAACTGTTTTTT.